The text below deals with one T cell receptor beta chain. Antigen specificity is unknown. The data were taken from a study of shared clonotypes between healthy human individuals. Study results and limitations: Sequencing depth was expected to affect clonotype sharing among donors. Naive subsets, compared against memory subsets, generally had larger estimated richness values.

Evenly divided among several immunoSEQ plates was the genomic DNA of each subset. Clones were sequenced by immunoSEQ multiplex PCR, and TCRdb holds only the in-frame ones, with some missing. The repertoire holds about 1 million clones, with around 74% as singletons. It was into CD45RA+ naive and CD45RA-negative memory subsets that the CD4+ cells were split. This receptor was identified in a man aged 18-30 years in good health. The specimen was memory CD4+ T cells sorted from blood. Subset specified: CD45RA-negative fraction.

CDR3 in amino acids: CASSLSGGSNEQFF. The CDR3 region has the DNA TGTGCCAGCAGCCTCTCGGGGGGTTCTAATGAGCAGTTCTTC. The rearrangement uses TRBV5-5 and TRBJ2-1; 7 bases are a match to TRBD2. Germline V gene sequence: CDR1 SGHKS, CDR2 YYEKEE (reference sequence). This CDR3 contains 14 residues. The J segment lost 7 bases and the V segment lost 4 bases, leaving 8 bases of the junction unmatched.